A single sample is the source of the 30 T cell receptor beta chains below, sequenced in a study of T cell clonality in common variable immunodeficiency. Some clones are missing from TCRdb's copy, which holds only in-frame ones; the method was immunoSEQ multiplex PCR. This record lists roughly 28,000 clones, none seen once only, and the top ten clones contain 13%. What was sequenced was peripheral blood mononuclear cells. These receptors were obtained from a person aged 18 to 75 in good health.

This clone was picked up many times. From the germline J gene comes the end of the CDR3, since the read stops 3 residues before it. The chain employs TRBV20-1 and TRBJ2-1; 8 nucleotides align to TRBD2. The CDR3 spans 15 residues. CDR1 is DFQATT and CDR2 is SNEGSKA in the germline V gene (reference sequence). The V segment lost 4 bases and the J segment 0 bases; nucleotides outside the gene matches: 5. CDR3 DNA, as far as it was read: TGCAGTGCTACCGGGGGGGTGGGCTCCTACAATGAG. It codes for CSATGGVGSYNE. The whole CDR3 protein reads CSATGGVGSYNEQFF.

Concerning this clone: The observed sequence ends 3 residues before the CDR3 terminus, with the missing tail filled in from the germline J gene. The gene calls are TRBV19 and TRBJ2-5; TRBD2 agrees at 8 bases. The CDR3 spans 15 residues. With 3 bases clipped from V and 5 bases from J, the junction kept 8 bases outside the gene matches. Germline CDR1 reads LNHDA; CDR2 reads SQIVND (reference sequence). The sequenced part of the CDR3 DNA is TGTGCCAGTAGTATGGTGCGGGGCGGGGGGGAGACC. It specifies CASSMVRGGGET. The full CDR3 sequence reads CASSMVRGGGETQYF.

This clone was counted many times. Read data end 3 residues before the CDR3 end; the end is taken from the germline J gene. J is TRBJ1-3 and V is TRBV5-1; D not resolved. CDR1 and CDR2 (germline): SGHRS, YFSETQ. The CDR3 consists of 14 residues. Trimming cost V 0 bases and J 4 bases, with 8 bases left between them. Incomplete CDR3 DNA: TGCGCCAGCAGCTTGGGCCTGAGCGGAAACACC. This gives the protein CASSLGLSGNT. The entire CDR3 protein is CASSLGLSGNTIYF.

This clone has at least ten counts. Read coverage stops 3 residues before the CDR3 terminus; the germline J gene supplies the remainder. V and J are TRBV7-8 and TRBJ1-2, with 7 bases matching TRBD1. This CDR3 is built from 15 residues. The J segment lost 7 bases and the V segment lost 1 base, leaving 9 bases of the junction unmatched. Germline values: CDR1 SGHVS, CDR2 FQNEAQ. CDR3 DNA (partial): TGTGCCAGCAGCTTAGAGATGAGAGGGGGCGGTGGC. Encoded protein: CASSLEMRGGGG. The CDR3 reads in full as CASSLEMRGGGGYTF.

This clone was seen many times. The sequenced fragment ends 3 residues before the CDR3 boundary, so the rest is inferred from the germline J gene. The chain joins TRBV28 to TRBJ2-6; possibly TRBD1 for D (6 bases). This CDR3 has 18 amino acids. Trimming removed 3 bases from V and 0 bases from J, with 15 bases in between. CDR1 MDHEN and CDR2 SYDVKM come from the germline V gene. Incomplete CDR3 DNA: TGTGCCAGCAGTTTCGGGACAAAAGCGGCCTCTGGGGCCAACGTC. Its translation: CASSFGTKAASGANV. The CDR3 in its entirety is CASSFGTKAASGANVLTF.

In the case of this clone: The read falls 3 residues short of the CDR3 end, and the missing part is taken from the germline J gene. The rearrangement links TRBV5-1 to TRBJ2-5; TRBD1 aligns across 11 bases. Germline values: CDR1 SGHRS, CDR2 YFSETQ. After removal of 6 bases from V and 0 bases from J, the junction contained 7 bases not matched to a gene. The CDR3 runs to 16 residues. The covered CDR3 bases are TGCGCCAGCACCTCCGGGACAGGGGGGTACCAAGAGACC. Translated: CASTSGTGGYQET. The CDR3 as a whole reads CASTSGTGGYQETQYF.

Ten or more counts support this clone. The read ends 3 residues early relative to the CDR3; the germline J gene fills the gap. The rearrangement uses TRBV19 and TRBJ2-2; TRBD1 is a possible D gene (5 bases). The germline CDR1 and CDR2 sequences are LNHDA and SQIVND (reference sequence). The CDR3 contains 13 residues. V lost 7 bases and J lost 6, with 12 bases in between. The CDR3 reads CASTQGESGELFF. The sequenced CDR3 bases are TGTGCCAGTACGCAGGGCGAATCCGGGGAG.

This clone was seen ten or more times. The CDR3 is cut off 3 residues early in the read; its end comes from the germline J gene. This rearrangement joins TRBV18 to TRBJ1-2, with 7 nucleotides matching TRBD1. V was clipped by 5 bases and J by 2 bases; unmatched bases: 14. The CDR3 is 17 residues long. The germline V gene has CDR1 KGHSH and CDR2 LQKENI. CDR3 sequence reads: CASSEYGTANHNYGYTF. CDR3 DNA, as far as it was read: TGTGCCAGCTCAGAATACGGGACAGCCAACCACAACTATGGC. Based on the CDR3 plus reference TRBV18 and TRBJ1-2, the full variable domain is NAGVMQNPRHLVRRRGQEARLRCSPMKGHSHVYWYRQLPEEGLKFMVYLQKENIIDESGMPKERFSAEFPKEGPSILRIQQVVRGDSAAYFCASSEYGTANHNYGYTFGSGTRLTVV.

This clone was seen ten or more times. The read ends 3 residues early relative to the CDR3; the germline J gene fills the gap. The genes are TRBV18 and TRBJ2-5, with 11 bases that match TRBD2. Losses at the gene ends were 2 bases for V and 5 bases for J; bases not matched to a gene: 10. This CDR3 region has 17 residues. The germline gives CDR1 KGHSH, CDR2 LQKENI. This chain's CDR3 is CASSPDSRLAGWETQYF. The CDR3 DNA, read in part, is TGTGCCAGCTCACCAGACTCCCGACTAGCGGGGTGGGAGACC.

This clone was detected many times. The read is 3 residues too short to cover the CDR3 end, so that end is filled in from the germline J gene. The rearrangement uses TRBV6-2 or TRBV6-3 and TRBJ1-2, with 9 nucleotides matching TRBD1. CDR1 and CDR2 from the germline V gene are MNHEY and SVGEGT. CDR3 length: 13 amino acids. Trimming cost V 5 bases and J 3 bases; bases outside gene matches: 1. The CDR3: CASSRTGDYGYTF. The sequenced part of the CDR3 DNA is TGTGCCAGCAGTCGGACAGGGGACTATGGC.

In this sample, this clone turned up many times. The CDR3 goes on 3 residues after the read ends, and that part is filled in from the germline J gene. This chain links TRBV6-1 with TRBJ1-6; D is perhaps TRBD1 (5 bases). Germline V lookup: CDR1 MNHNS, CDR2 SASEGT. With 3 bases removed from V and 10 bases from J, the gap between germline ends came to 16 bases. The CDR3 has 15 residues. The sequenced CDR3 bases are TGTGCCAGCAGTGATGAGGGGCACGCTGGCTCACCC. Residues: CASSDEGHAGSP. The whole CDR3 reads CASSDEGHAGSPLHF.

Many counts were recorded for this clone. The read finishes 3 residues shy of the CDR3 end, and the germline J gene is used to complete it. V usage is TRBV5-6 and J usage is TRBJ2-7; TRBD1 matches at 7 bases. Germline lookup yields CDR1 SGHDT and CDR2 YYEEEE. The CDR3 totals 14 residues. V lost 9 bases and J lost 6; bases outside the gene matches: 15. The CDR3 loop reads CATQTKDRAGEQYF. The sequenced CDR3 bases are TGTGCCACCCAGACAAAAGACAGGGCGGGCGAG.

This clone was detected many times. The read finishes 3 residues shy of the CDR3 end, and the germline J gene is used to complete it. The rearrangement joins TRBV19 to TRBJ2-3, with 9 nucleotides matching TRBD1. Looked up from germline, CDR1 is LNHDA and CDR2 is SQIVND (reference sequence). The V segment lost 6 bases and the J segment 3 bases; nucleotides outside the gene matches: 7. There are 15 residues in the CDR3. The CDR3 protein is CASSIGQGKTDTQYF. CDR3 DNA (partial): TGTGCCAGTAGCATTGGACAGGGGAAGACAGATACG.

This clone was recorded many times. CDR3 bases read: TGCGCCAGCATCCCAGGAGAAGGCACCGGGGAG. Its protein product is CASIPGEGTGE. The entire CDR3 reads CASIPGEGTGELFF. The rearrangement joins TRBV10-1 to TRBJ2-2; no definite D call. The read terminates 3 residues ahead of where the CDR3 ends, so the germline J gene completes it. The CDR3 consists of 14 residues. Germline V CDR1 and CDR2: WNHNN, SYGVQD (reference sequence). Trimming removed 7 bases from V and 4 bases from J, with 13 bases in between.

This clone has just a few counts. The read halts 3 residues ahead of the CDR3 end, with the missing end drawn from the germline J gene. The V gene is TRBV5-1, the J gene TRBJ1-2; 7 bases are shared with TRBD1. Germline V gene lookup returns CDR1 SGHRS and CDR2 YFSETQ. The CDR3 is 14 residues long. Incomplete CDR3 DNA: TGCGCCAGCAGCTTTGACAGGGAGTCGGGAGGC. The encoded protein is CASSFDRESGG. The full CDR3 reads CASSFDRESGGYTF.

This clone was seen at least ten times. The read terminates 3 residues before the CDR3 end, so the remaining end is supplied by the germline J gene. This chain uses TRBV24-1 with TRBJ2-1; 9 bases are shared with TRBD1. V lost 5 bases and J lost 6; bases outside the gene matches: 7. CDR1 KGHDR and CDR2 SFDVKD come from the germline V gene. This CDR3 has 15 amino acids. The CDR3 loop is CATSAPGQGRNEQFF. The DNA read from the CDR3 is TGTGCCACCAGTGCACCGGGACAGGGCCGCAATGAG.

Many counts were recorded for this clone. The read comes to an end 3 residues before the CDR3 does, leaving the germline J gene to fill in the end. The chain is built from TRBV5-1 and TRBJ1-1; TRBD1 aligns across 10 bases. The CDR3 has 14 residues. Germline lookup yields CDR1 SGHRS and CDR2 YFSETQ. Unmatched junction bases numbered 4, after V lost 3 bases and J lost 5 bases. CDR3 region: CASSSDRGETEAFF. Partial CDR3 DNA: TGCGCCAGCAGCTCGGACAGGGGGGAAACTGAA.

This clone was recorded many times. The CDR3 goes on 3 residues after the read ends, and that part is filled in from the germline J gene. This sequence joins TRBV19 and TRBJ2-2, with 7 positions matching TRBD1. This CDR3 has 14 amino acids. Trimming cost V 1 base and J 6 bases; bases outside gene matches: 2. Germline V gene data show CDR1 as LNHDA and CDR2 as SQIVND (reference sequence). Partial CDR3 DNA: TGTGCCAGTAGTATAGCGACAGGGCCCGGGGAG. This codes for CASSIATGPGE. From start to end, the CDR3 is CASSIATGPGELFF.

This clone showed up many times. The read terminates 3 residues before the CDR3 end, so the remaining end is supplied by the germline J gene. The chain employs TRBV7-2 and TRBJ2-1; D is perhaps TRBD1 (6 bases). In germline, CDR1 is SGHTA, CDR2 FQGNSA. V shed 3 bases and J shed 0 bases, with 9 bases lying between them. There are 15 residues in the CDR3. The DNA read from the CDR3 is TGTGCCAGCAGCTTCGGACAGCTCTCCTACAATGAG. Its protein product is CASSFGQLSYNE. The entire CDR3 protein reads CASSFGQLSYNEQFF.

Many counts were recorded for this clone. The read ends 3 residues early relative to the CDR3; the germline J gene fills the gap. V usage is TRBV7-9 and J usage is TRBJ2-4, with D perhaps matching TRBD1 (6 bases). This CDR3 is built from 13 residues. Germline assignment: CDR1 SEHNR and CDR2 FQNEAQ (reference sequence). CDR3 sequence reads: CASSYPTGFIQYF. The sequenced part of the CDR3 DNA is TGTGCCAGCAGCTACCCTACAGGGTTTATT.

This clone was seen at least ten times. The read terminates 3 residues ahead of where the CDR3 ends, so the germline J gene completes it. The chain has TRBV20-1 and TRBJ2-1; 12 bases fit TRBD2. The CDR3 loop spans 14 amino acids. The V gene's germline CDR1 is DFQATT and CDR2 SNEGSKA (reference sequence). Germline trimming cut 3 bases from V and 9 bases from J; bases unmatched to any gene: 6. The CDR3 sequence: CSASWLAGGLEQFF. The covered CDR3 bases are TGCAGTGCTAGCTGGCTAGCGGGGGGGCTTGAG.

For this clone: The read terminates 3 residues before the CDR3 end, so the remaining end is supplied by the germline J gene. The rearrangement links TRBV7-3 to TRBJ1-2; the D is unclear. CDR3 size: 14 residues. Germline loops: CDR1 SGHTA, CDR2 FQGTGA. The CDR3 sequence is CASSTSGSTDTYTF. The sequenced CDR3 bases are TGTGCCAGCAGCACTAGCGGGTCCACAGATACC.

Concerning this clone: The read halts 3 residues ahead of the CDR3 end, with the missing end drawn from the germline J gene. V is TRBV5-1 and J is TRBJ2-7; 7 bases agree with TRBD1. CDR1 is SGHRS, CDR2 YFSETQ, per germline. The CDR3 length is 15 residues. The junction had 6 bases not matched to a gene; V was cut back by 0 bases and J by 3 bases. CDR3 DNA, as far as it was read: TGCGCCAGCAGCTTGGGGCAGGGGGTAGACTACGAG. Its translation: CASSLGQGVDYE. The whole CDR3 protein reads CASSLGQGVDYEQYF.

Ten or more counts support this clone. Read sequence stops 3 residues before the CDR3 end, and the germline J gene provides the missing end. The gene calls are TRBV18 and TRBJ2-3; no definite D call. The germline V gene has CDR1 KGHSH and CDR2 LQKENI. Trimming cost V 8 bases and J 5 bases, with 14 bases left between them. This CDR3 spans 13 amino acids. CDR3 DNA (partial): TGTGCCAGCCAACCTGTGGCGGTAGATACG. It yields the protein CASQPVAVDT. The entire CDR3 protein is CASQPVAVDTQYF.

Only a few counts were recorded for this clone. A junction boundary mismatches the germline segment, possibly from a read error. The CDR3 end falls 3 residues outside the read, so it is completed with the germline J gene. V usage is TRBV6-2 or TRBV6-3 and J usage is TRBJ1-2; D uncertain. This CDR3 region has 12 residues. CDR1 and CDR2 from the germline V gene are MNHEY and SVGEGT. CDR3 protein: CASRGYNYGYTF. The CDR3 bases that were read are TGTGCCAGCAGAGGCTATAACTATGGA.

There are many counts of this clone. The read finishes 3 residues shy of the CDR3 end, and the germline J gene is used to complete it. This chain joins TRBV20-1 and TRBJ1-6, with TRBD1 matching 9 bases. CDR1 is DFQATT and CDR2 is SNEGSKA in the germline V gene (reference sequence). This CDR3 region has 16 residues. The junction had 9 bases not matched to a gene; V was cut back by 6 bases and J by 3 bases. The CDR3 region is CSASRDRVRYNSPLHF. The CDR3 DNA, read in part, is TGCAGTGCGTCCCGGGACAGGGTTCGCTATAATTCACCC.

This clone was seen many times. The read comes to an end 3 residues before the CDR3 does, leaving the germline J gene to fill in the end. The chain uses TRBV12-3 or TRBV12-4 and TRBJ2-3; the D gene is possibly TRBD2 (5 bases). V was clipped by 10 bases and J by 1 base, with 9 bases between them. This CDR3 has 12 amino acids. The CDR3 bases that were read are TGTGCCATCGGAGCGGGCACAGATACG. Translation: CAIGAGTDT. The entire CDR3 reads CAIGAGTDTQYF.

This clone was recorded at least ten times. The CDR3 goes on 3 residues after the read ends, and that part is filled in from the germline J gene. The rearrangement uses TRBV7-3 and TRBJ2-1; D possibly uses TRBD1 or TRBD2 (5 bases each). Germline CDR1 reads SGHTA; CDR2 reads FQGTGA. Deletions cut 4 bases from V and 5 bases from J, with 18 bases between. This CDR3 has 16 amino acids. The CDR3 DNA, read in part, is TGTGCCAGCAGCTCGGAGGAGTGGCGGACACACAATGAG. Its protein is CASSSEEWRTHNE. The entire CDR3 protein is CASSSEEWRTHNEQFF.

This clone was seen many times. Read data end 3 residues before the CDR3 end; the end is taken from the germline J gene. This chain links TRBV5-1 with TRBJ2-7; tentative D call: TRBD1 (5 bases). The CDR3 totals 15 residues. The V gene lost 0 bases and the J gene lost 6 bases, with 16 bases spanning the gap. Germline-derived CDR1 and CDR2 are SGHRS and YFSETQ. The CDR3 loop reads CASSLATGRPSEQYF. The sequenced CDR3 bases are TGCGCCAGCAGCTTGGCCACAGGTCGTCCGTCCGAG.

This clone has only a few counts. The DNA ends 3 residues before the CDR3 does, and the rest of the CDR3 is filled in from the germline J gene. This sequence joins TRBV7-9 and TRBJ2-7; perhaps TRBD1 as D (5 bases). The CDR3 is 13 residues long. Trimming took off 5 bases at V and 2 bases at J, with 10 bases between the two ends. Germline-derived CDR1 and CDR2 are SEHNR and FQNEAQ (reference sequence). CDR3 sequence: CASSQGLAYEQYF. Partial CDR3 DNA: TGTGCCAGCAGCCAGGGTTTGGCCTACGAG.